The next 32 T cell receptor beta chains were all read from a single sample in a study of T cells in Graves' hyperthyroidism and ophthalmopathy (dated by TCRdb to between 2018 and 2021). Receptor amplification or capture employed multiplex PCR. Sequencing used an Illumina HiSeq 2000. TCR beta CDR3 regions were amplified from RNA transcripts. The first round of RT-PCR for the TCR CDR3 was performed with the HTBI primer set and the Qiagen OneStep RT-PCR kit. TCRdb trimmed public reads at Q25 via fastp, called clones via MiXCR and kept in-frame beta chains. Here each entry gathers all rows of one CDR3 protein and keeps the most common genes and DNA. Recorded for this sample are about 380,000 distinct CDR3 sequences; under 20% of them occurred a single time. 40% of the sample lies in the top ten. The source material was blood. These receptors all come from a man younger than 35 with Graves' ophthalmopathy.

This rearrangement joins TRBV19 to TRBJ1-5; no clear D. CDR3 length equals 14 residues. V shed 1 base and J shed 11 bases, with 15 bases lying between them. Germline V gene data show CDR1 as LNHDA and CDR2 as SQIVND (reference sequence). The CDR3 is CASSIGTASLSQHF. CDR3 DNA: TGTGCCAGTAGTATAGGAACAGCCTCTCTCTCCCAGCATTTT.

Ten or more counts support this clonotype. This rearrangement joins TRBV5-1 to TRBJ2-7; TRBD1 agrees at 9 bases. With V trimmed by 3 bases and J by 5 bases, 6 bases remained unmatched. Germline CDR1 is SGHRS and CDR2 is YFSETQ. The CDR3 extends over 14 amino acids. The CDR3 nucleotides are TGCGCCAGCAGCTCGGGACAGGGTTTCGACGAGCAGTACTTC. Protein sequence: CASSSGQGFDEQYF. Looking up the rest from reference TRBV5-1 and TRBJ2-7 gives the full variable domain: KAGVTQTPRYLIKTRGQQVTLSCSPISGHRSVSWYQQTPGQGLQFLFEYFSETQRNKGNFPGRFSGRQFSNSRSEMNVSTLELGDSALYLCASSSGQGFDEQYFGPGTRLTVT.

Points on this clonotype: This clone may be a read error of a much larger clone one base away. V usage is TRBV7-2 and J usage is TRBJ2-3; no clear D gene. The CDR3 is 13 residues long. Deletions cut 5 bases from V and 7 bases from J, with 13 bases between. The germline CDR1 and CDR2 sequences are SGHTA and FQGNSA. The CDR3, as DNA: TGTGCCAGCAGCCCCCCTCACCTGAATACGCAGTATTTT. Translating gives CASSPPHLNTQYF.

This clonotype was counted at least ten times. V and J are TRBV2 and TRBJ1-2; D gene uncertain. The CDR3 length is 14 residues. The V and J ends lost 0 bases and 8 bases respectively, with 13 bases between them. The germline V gene encodes CDR1 SNHLY and CDR2 FYNNEI. CDR3 nucleotides: TGTGCCAGCAGTGAAGCCCGGGCCCTGAGGGGCTACACCTTC. Translating it yields CASSEARALRGYTF.

This clonotype was observed at least ten times. The rearrangement links TRBV2 to TRBJ2-3; 8 bases are a match to TRBD2. CDR3 size: 13 residues. J was trimmed by 6 bases and V by 10 bases; bases with no gene match: 9. CDR1 is SNHLY, CDR2 FYNNEI, per germline. The CDR3 protein is CATRAGGADTQYF. The DNA of the CDR3 is TGTGCCACCCGGGCGGGGGGAGCCGATACGCAGTATTTT.

This clonotype was observed many times. This sequence joins TRBV29-1 and TRBJ2-2; the match to TRBD2 covers 7 bases. CDR3 length: 13 amino acids. Germline CDR1 and CDR2: SQVTM and ANQGSEA. V lost 1 base to trimming and J lost 6 bases; unmatched junction nucleotides: 2. The CDR3, as DNA: TGCAGCGTTGAAGGGGGGAGGGCCGGGGAGCTGTTTTTT. Residues: CSVEGGRAGELFF.

The chain carries TRBV12-3 or TRBV12-4 and TRBJ2-2, with D possibly being TRBD2 (5 bases). The CDR3 sequence is 15 residues long. Trimming shortened V by 8 bases and J by 4 bases, and 17 bases separated the two germline ends. CDR3 in amino acids: CASCGPLSGTGELFF. In nucleotides, the CDR3 is TGTGCCAGCTGCGGGCCTCTCTCGGGCACCGGGGAGCTGTTTTTT.

The table lists this clonotype with many counts. The CDR3 nucleotides are TGTGCCAGCAGGCTCCTAGTCGGGACAACAGATACGCAGTATTTT. This translates into CASRLLVGTTDTQYF. The chain recombines TRBV6-1 with TRBJ2-3; possible D gene TRBD1, 6 bases. Germline V gene data show CDR1 as MNHNS and CDR2 as SASEGT. CDR3 length: 15 residues. V lost 6 bases to trimming and J lost 3 bases, with 16 bases between them.

V and J are TRBV10-3 and TRBJ2-1; 13 bases are shared with TRBD2. Per germline, CDR1 ENHRY and CDR2 SYGVKD. V gave up 7 bases and J gave up 9 bases; unmatched junction bases: 3. This CDR3 spans 13 amino acids. CDR3 region: CAITGTSGAEQFF. In DNA, the CDR3 is TGTGCCATCACAGGGACTAGCGGGGCTGAGCAGTTCTTC.

This CDR3 is CASKNRQGGKNEQFF. The CDR3 DNA is TGTGCCAGCAAGAACCGGCAGGGAGGGAAAAATGAGCAGTTCTTC. The chain combines TRBV6-2 or TRBV6-3 with TRBJ2-1, with 7 bases that match TRBD2. After removal of 7 bases from V and 7 bases from J, the junction contained 13 bases not matched to a gene. Germline CDR1 MNHEY, CDR2 SVGEGT. The length of the CDR3 is 15 residues.

This clonotype has a count of ten or more. The V and J genes are TRBV7-8 and TRBJ2-6; D is uncertain. CDR3 size: 13 residues. In germline, CDR1 is SGHVS, CDR2 FQNEAQ. V gave up 0 bases and J gave up 3 bases, with 0 bases separating them. In nucleotides, the CDR3 is TGTGCCAGCAGCTTAGCTGGGGCCAACGTCCTGACTTTC. Protein: CASSLAGANVLTF.

This clonotype was detected many times. J is TRBJ2-7 and V is TRBV12-3 or TRBV12-4; the match to TRBD2 covers 10 bases. This CDR3 is 15 amino acids long. V was pared by 3 bases and J by 2 bases, with 4 bases of the junction left unmatched. The CDR3 nucleotides are TGTGCCAGCAGTTTGTCAAGCGGGGGGGCCTACGAGCAGTACTTC. Translated: CASSLSSGGAYEQYF.

The table lists this clonotype with a few counts. V gene TRBV5-6 combines with J gene TRBJ2-1, with 9 bases fitting TRBD2. V shed 3 bases, J shed 6 bases, and the junction held 13 bases outside the gene matches. Germline V gene data show CDR1 as SGHDT and CDR2 as YYEEEE. This CDR3 region has 17 residues. In nucleotides, the CDR3 is TGTGCCAGCAGCTCCGGTTGGGGGCGGGGGGGCCTCAATGAGCAGTTCTTC. Its translation: CASSSGWGRGGLNEQFF.

A remark on this clonotype: This could be a read error, since a much larger clone is one nucleotide away. The rearrangement links TRBV20-1 to TRBJ2-7, with a possible D match to TRBD2 (5 bases). The CDR3 has 12 amino acids. Germline CDR1 reads DFQATT; CDR2 reads SNEGSKA (reference sequence). The CDR3 is CSVRWGAYEQYF. CDR3 bases: TGCAGTGTTAGATGGGGAGCCTACGAGCAGTACTTC.

This clonotype came up many times. The V and J genes are TRBV11-2 and TRBJ1-1, with unresolved D. There are 11 residues in the CDR3. V was pared by 3 bases and J by 13 bases, with 12 bases between. Germline V gene sequence: CDR1 SGHAT, CDR2 FQNNGV. The CDR3 reads CASSLDRALFF. In DNA, the CDR3 is TGTGCCAGCAGCTTGGACCGAGCCCTTTTCTTT.

In DNA, the CDR3 is TGTGCCAGTGCCGACACCGTGAACACTGAAGCTTTCTTT. This gives the protein CASADTVNTEAFF. This rearrangement joins TRBV28 to TRBJ1-1, with unresolved D. This CDR3 is 13 amino acids long. V was shortened by 9 bases and J by 0 bases, with 11 bases between the two germline ends. CDR1 and CDR2 (germline): MDHEN, SYDVKM.

This clonotype occurred a few times. The chain couples TRBV24-1 to TRBJ1-5; D is possibly TRBD1 (5 bases). The CDR3 sequence is 13 residues long. Per the germline V gene, CDR1 is KGHDR and CDR2 is SFDVKD. V was pared by 5 bases and J by 7 bases, with 11 bases between. The CDR3 DNA follows: TGTGCCACCAGTGTCAGGGATGAACAGCCCCAGCATTTT. Protein: CATSVRDEQPQHF.

This chain joins TRBV19 and TRBJ2-3, with 10 bases matching TRBD1. This CDR3 is built from 16 residues. The germline V gene encodes CDR1 LNHDA and CDR2 SQIVND (reference sequence). The V and J ends lost 1 base and 4 bases, in that order; junction bases with no gene match: 5. CDR3 loop: CASSIGLTGGSDTQYF. CDR3 nucleotide sequence: TGTGCCAGTAGTATAGGACTGACAGGGGGCTCAGATACGCAGTATTTT.

CDR3 in DNA: TGCGCCAGCAGCTTGGACAGGGTCTACGACTATGGCTACACCTTC. Its translation is CASSLDRVYDYGYTF. The chain joins TRBV5-1 to TRBJ1-2, with D tentatively TRBD1 (6 bases). Trimming removed 0 bases from V and 3 bases from J, with 12 bases in between. Per the germline V gene, CDR1 is SGHRS and CDR2 is YFSETQ. The CDR3 covers 15 residues.

The table lists this clonotype with a few counts. The chain is built from TRBV5-6 and TRBJ1-1; no firm D call. Germline CDR1 SGHDT, CDR2 YYEEEE. The CDR3 covers 14 residues. The V end lost 2 bases, the J end lost 1 base, and 9 bases lay between the germline ends. In DNA form, the CDR3 reads TGTGCCAGCAGCTTTTTGGAGTCGAACACTGAAGCTTTCTTT. It encodes CASSFLESNTEAFF.

This clonotype was seen many times. The rearrangement links TRBV2 to TRBJ1-1; D is unresolved. Germline V gives CDR1 SNHLY, CDR2 FYNNEI. This CDR3 has 13 amino acids. V lost 4 bases to trimming and J lost 1 base, with 7 bases between them. The CDR3 DNA sequence: TGTGCCAGCAGTGTTTCCCAGAACACTGAAGCTTTCTTT. Translated: CASSVSQNTEAFF.

This clonotype has at least ten counts. The V call is TRBV11-2, the J call TRBJ2-1; 13 nucleotides line up with TRBD2. The germline V gene has CDR1 SGHAT and CDR2 FQNNGV. Unmatched junction bases numbered 14, after V lost 5 bases and J lost 7 bases. The CDR3 runs 18 residues. Here the CDR3 reads CASSPERVTSGGHNEQFF. DNA of the CDR3: TGTGCCAGCAGCCCCGAGCGAGTGACTAGCGGGGGGCATAATGAGCAGTTCTTC.

The V and J genes are TRBV24-1 and TRBJ2-3; 10 bases line up with TRBD1. CDR1 and CDR2 (germline): KGHDR, SFDVKD. This CDR3 has 12 residues. With V trimmed by 2 bases and J by 14 bases, 3 bases remained unmatched. Here the CDR3 DNA reads TGTGCCACCAGTGATTGGGACAGGGGCGTGTATTTT. The encoded protein is CATSDWDRGVYF.

About this clonotype: Since a much larger clone is just one base distant, this may be a read error. The CDR3 DNA follows: TGTGCCAGCAGCTTAGATGCAGGGGTCTATGGCTACACCTTC. Encoded protein: CASSLDAGVYGYTF. The genes are TRBV13 and TRBJ1-2; a possible D gene is TRBD1 (6 bases). CDR3 size: 14 residues. Germline loops: CDR1 PRHDT, CDR2 FYEKMQ (reference sequence). V lost 1 base to trimming and J lost 4 bases, with 10 bases between them.

In its sample, this clonotype was seen many times. The gene calls are TRBV29-1 and TRBJ2-1, with TRBD2 matching over 14 bases. Germline values: CDR1 SQVTM, CDR2 ANQGSEA. Losses at the gene ends were 2 bases for V and 1 base for J; bases not matched to a gene: 4. The CDR3 has 17 residues. CDR3 sequence: CSVERTSGGQSYNEQFF. CDR3 in DNA: TGCAGCGTTGAACGGACTAGCGGGGGGCAATCCTACAATGAGCAGTTCTTC.

This clonotype occurred many times. The chain recombines TRBV27 with TRBJ1-5; D gene ambiguous. The CDR3 has 14 residues. CDR1 MNHEY and CDR2 SMNVEV come from the germline V gene (reference sequence). The ends were cut back, 0 bases at V and 7 bases at J, with 10 bases in the middle. For the CDR3, the DNA is TGTGCCAGCAGTTTATCGACAACCAGGCAGCCCCAGCATTTT. Protein product: CASSLSTTRQPQHF.

This clonotype came up a few times. The rearrangement uses TRBV19 and TRBJ2-5, with 7 nucleotides matching TRBD2. The CDR3 runs to 18 residues. Germline CDR1 LNHDA, CDR2 SQIVND (reference sequence). Germline trimming cut 7 bases from V and 1 base from J; bases unmatched to any gene: 18. The CDR3 spells CASTAHRGDLSGQETQYF. The CDR3 DNA reads as TGTGCCAGTACCGCGCACCGGGGGGACCTTAGCGGCCAAGAGACCCAGTACTTC. The full variable domain, rest sourced from reference TRBV19 and TRBJ2-5, is DGGITQSPKYLFRKEGQNVTLSCEQNLNHDAMYWYRQDPGQGLRLIYYSQIVNDFQKGDIAEGYSVSREKKESFPLTVTSAQKNPTAFYLCASTAHRGDLSGQETQYFGPGTRLLVL.

This clonotype was detected a few times. The chain uses TRBV2 and TRBJ1-1; 12 bases map to TRBD1. The V segment lost 0 bases and the J segment 7 bases; nucleotides outside the gene matches: 6. Germline CDR1 is SNHLY and CDR2 is FYNNEI. The CDR3 loop spans 16 amino acids. The CDR3 sequence is CASSEAYRDRGLEAFF. In nucleotides, the CDR3 is TGTGCCAGCAGTGAAGCGTACCGGGACAGGGGGCTTGAAGCTTTCTTT.

Turning to this clonotype: Just one base apart from a much larger clone, this may be a read error. CDR3 protein: CASSQVAGRGDTQYF. Here the CDR3 DNA reads TGTGCCAGCAGCCAAGTAGCGGGGAGGGGGGATACGCAGTATTTT. The chain is built from TRBV3-1 and TRBJ2-3, with 8 bases that match TRBD2. Germline CDR1 LGHDT, CDR2 YNNKEL (reference sequence). The trim removed 1 base at V and 6 bases at J, leaving 6 bases unmatched. The CDR3 is made up of 15 amino acids.

At least ten counts were recorded for this clonotype. The J gene is TRBJ2-7, the V gene TRBV6-6; D perhaps matches TRBD1 (5 bases). Germline values: CDR1 MNHNY, CDR2 SVGAGI (reference sequence). V was cut by 2 bases and J by 4 bases, with 15 bases left in between. CDR3 length: 15 amino acids. CDR3 sequence: CASSYPGARDYEQYF. DNA of the CDR3: TGTGCCAGCAGTTACCCGGGTGCCAGGGATTACGAGCAGTACTTC.

In its sample, this clonotype was seen many times. The V and J genes are TRBV27 and TRBJ2-2, with unresolved D. Germline assignment: CDR1 MNHEY and CDR2 SMNVEV (reference sequence). With 3 bases removed from V and 4 bases from J, the gap between germline ends came to 12 bases. This CDR3 contains 15 residues. The CDR3 here is CASSFYKTGTGELFF. The CDR3 DNA is TGTGCCAGCAGTTTTTACAAAACTGGCACCGGGGAGCTGTTTTTT.

This clonotype has a handful of counts. The chain couples TRBV7-3 to TRBJ1-2; D not resolved. The CDR3 consists of 13 residues. Germline assignment: CDR1 SGHTA and CDR2 FQGTGA. Trimming pared 5 bases from V and 8 bases from J, leaving 15 bases between. As DNA, the CDR3 is TGTGCCAGCAGCCCCTCGGACTTAGGAGGCTACACCTTC. Residues: CASSPSDLGGYTF.